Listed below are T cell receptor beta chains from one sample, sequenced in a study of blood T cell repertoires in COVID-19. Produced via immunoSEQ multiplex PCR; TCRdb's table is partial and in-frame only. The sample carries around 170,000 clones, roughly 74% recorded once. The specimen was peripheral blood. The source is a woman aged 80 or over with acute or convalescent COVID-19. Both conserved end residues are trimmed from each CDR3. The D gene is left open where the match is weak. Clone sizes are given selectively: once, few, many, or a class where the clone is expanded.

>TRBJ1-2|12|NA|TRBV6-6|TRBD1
ASSPGQVNYGYT
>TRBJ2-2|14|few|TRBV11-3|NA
ASSLGGRTDPGELF
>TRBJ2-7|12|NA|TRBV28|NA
ASSPPAGTYEQY
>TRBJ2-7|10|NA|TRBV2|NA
ASGRDTYEQY
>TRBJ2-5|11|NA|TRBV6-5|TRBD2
ASKAGNQETQY
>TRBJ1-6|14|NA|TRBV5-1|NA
ASSLRGSSYNSPLH
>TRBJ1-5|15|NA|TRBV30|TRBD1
AYQVGLRTGGRQPQH
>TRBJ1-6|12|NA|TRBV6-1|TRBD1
ASSEGDRAAPLH
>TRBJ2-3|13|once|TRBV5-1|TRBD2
ASSTLAGGADTQY
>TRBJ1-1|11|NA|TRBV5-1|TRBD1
ASSRQGTSEAF
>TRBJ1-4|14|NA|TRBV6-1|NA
ASSEANTGFNEKLF
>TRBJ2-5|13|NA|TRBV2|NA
ASSAPGSSAKTQY
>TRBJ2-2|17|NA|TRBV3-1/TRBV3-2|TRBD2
ASSQGFGGVQGITGELF
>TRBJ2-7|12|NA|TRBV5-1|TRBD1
ASSGGQGAYEQY
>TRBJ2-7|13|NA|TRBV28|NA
ASTPSGAGAYEQY
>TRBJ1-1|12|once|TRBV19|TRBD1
ASSPTGGNTEAF
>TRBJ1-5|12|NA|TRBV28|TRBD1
ASRWGQINQPQH
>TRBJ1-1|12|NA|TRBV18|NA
ASSSGVGNTEAF
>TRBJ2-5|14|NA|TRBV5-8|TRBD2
ASSLGSGNKGETQY
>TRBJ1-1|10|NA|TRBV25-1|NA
ASSEASTEAF
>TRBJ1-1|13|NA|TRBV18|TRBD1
ASSPATGDNTEAF
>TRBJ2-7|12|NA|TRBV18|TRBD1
ASSPQTGAHEQY